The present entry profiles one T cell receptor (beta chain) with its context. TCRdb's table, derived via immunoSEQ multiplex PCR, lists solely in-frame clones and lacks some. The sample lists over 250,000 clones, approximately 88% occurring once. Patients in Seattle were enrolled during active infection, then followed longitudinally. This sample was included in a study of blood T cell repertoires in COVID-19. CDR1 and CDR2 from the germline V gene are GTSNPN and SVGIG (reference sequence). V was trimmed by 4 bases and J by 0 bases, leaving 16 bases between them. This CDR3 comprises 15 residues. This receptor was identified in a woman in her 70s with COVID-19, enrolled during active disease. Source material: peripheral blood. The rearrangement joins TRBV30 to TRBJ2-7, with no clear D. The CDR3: CAWKPFERLSYEQYF. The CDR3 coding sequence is TGTGCCTGGAAACCTTTTGAGCGACTCTCCTACGAGCAGTACTTC.